These 3 T cell receptor beta chains were sequenced from one sample in a study of blood T cells in healthy people across ages. Primed by a sample-barcoded 5' primer and a J-beta primer mix, a second PCR proceeded for about 6 to 12 cycles. TCRdb re-derived calls from the 5' RACE reads in MiXCR, one entry per CDR3 protein. The table records about 1.8 million distinct CDR3 sequences, around 50% of them present only once. Sequencing was performed on blood. The receptors were sampled from a middle-aged woman in good health.

The rearrangement links TRBV11-2 to TRBJ2-7; D remains unclear. The CDR3 loop spans 11 amino acids. Germline-derived CDR1 and CDR2 are SGHAT and FQNNGV. Between the trimmed V and J ends, which lost 5 bases and 5 bases, there was a span of 7 bases. CDR3 residues: CASSLMNEQYF. The CDR3 nucleotides are TGTGCCAGCAGCCTAATGAACGAGCAGTACTTC.

V gene TRBV29-1 combines with J gene TRBJ2-3, with 7 bases aligning to TRBD2. V dropped 4 bases and J dropped 0; count of bases not matched to a gene: 7. Germline V CDR1 and CDR2: SQVTM, ANQGSEA. CDR3 length: 15 residues. CDR3 DNA: TGCAGCGTTGTGGGCGGGGGAGGGAGCACAGATACGCAGTATTTT. Amino acid sequence: CSVVGGGGSTDTQYF.

The rearrangement uses TRBV7-9 and TRBJ1-4; D is possibly TRBD1 (5 bases). Germline lookup yields CDR1 SEHNR and CDR2 FQNEAQ (reference sequence). The CDR3 is made up of 15 amino acids. V was shortened by 5 bases and J by 8 bases, with 18 bases between the two germline ends. The CDR3 sequence: CASSRGRDLGEKLFF. For the CDR3, the DNA is TGTGCCAGCAGCCGTGGGCGGGACTTGGGGGAAAAACTGTTTTTT.